The rows below give T cell receptor beta chains drawn from one sample of a study of T cell clonotyping in hematopoietic cell transplantation. This table comes from immunoSEQ multiplex PCR, and its TCRdb copy is limited to in-frame clones, with some not included. Here the sample spans approximately 20,000 clones, more than 65% being singletons. The sequencing sample was made of peripheral blood mononuclear cells. These receptors came from a man aged 55 to 69 in good health. Some clones in this sample may be carry-over from other donors' samples. Each CDR3 is given with its conserved first and last residue. D genes are given only for firm matches. Only part of the rows carry a size: once, few, many, or a class if the clone is expanded.

TRBD2	TRBV9	TRBJ2-1	-	CASSFGGSNEQFF	TGTGCCAGCAGCTTCGGCGGGAGCAATGAGCAGTTCTTC
-	TRBV29-1	TRBJ2-7	-	CSVVPLARHEQYF	TGCAGCGTTGTGCCATTGGCGAGACACGAGCAGTACTTC
TRBD1	TRBV11-2	TRBJ2-1	-	CASSPIATGGPFF	TGTGCCAGCAGCCCAATCGCGACAGGGGGTCCGTTCTTC
-	TRBV4-3	TRBJ1-1	-	CASSQEVGSRGAEAFF	TGCGCCAGCAGCCAAGAGGTCGGTTCCCGGGGCGCTGAAGCTTTCTTT
-	TRBV19	TRBJ1-1	-	CASSLQGYTEAFF	TGTGCCAGCTCACTTCAGGGATACACTGAAGCTTTCTTT
TRBD1	TRBV10-3	TRBJ2-2	-	CAISVGTANTGELFF	TGTGCCATCAGTGTAGGGACAGCGAACACCGGGGAGCTGTTTTTT
-	TRBV6-1	TRBJ2-5	-	CASSVMGRNQETQYF	TGTGCCAGCAGTGTAATGGGGCGGAACCAAGAGACCCAGTACTTC
-	TRBV19	TRBJ2-1	-	CASSIGGSYNEQFF	TGTGCCAGTAGTATAGGTGGGTCCTACAATGAGCAGTTCTTC
-	TRBV6-5	TRBJ2-2	-	CASSYSEGTGELFF	TGTGCCAGCAGTTACTCGGAGGGCACCGGGGAGCTGTTTTTT
-	TRBV19	TRBJ1-5	-	CASTGQDDQPQHF	TGTGCCAGTACTGGCCAGGACGATCAGCCCCAGCATTTT
-	TRBV29-1	TRBJ2-1	-	CSADTGAGLNEQFF	TGCAGCGCAGACACGGGAGCGGGCCTCAATGAGCAGTTCTTC
TRBD1	TRBV18	TRBJ1-1	-	CASSLGQGGTEAFF	TGTGCCAGCTCACTAGGACAGGGGGGCACTGAAGCTTTCTTT
-	TRBV2	TRBJ2-5	-	CASTSGSLGETQYF	TGTGCCAGCACCTCGGGTAGCTTGGGAGAGACCCAGTACTTC
TRBD2	TRBV30	TRBJ2-5	-	CAWSGSAGTSGTETQYF	TGTGCCTGGAGTGGATCCGCCGGGACTAGCGGGACTGAGACCCAGTACTTC
-	TRBV5-6	TRBJ1-1	-	CASSFRDRTEAFF	TGTGCCAGCAGCTTCCGTGATAGGACTGAAGCTTTCTTT
TRBD2	TRBV4-1	TRBJ2-3	-	CASSPYGLAGSTDTQYF	TGCGCCAGCAGCCCCTACGGACTAGCGGGAAGCACAGATACGCAGTATTTT
-	TRBV5-1	TRBJ2-7	-	CASSWAGLRSGEQYF	TGCGCCAGCAGCTGGGCGGGCTTGCGATCTGGCGAGCAGTACTTC
-	TRBV25-1	TRBJ2-5	-	CASKTGETQYF	TGTGCCAGCAAGACGGGGGAGACCCAGTACTTC
TRBD2	TRBV2	TRBJ2-3	-	CASSWGASGGF	TGTGCCAGCAGTTGGGGGGCTAGCGGGGGTTTT
TRBD1	TRBV5-4	TRBJ1-2	once	CASSYKTGGLTNGYTF	TGTGCCAGCAGCTATAAGACAGGGGGCTTAACAAATGGCTACACCTTC
-	TRBV10-3	TRBJ1-2	-	CAISVTENYGYTF	TGTGCCATCAGTGTGACAGAGAACTATGGCTACACCTTC
TRBD1	TRBV13	TRBJ1-2	-	CASSFAGGLLRGDGYTF	TGTGCCAGCAGCTTTGCGGGGGGGCTCCTCAGGGGGGATGGCTACACCTTC
TRBD1	TRBV10-1	TRBJ2-5	few	CASSVVSGGRIETQYF	TGCGCCAGCAGTGTTGTGTCAGGGGGCAGGATAGAGACCCAGTACTTC
-	TRBV4-3	TRBJ2-5	-	CASSQAFAGETQYF	TGCGCCAGCAGCCAAGCCTTTGCGGGAGAGACCCAGTACTTC
-	TRBV7-6	TRBJ1-2	-	CASSLGDGAHYGYTF	TGTGCCAGCAGCTTAGGGGACGGTGCCCACTATGGCTACACCTTC
-	TRBV11-1	TRBJ2-5	-	CASSSLETQYF	TGTGCCAGCAGCTCGTTAGAGACCCAGTACTTC
-	TRBV4-1	TRBJ1-5	-	CASSQGAQAGRRPQHF	TGCGCCAGCAGCCAAGGCGCGCAAGCCGGGCGGAGGCCCCAGCATTTT
-	TRBV5-6	TRBJ2-4	few	CASTLGAVGAKNIQYF	TGTGCCAGCACCCTTGGGGCAGTGGGAGCCAAAAACATTCAGTACTTC
-	TRBV6-5	TRBJ1-5	-	CASSYSGDSNQPQHF	TGTGCCAGCAGTTACTCGGGAGATAGCAATCAGCCCCAGCATTTT
TRBD1	TRBV25-1	TRBJ1-1	-	CASTGQGRTTEAFF	TGTGCCAGCACCGGACAGGGGCGTACCACTGAAGCTTTCTTT
TRBD1	TRBV11-2	TRBJ1-2	-	CASSHGGTGGRGYTF	TGTGCCAGCAGCCACGGGGGGACAGGGGGGAGAGGCTACACCTTC
-	TRBV28	TRBJ1-6	-	CASSPGRENSPLHF	TGTGCCAGCAGCCCCGGCAGGGAGAATTCACCCCTCCACTTT
-	TRBV7-2	TRBJ2-7	once	CASSLVVEGPYEQYF	TGTGCCAGCAGCTTAGTCGTAGAAGGTCCCTACGAGCAGTACTTC
TRBD1	TRBV4-2	TRBJ1-1	-	CASSRRDSGLFF	TGTGCCAGCAGCCGCAGGGACAGCGGGTTGTTTTTC
TRBD1	TRBV30	TRBJ1-2	-	CAWGDSFSYGYTF	TGTGCCTGGGGGGACAGTTTTTCCTATGGCTACACCTTC
-	TRBV2	TRBJ2-5	-	CASSGEWGEETQYF	TGTGCCAGCAGTGGGGAGTGGGGGGAAGAGACCCAGTACTTC
-	TRBV28	TRBJ1-3	few	CASEPVESHSGNTIYF	TGTGCCAGCGAACCTGTGGAGAGCCACTCTGGAAACACCATATATTTT
-	TRBV19	TRBJ1-2	-	CASSASGTRGDGYTF	TGTGCCAGTAGTGCGTCCGGGACCCGGGGGGATGGCTACACCTTC
-	TRBV10-3	TRBJ1-6	-	CAISGGEHYNSPLHF	TGTGCCATCAGTGGGGGGGAACACTATAATTCACCCCTCCACTTT
TRBD1	TRBV28	TRBJ1-5	-	CASSSDRGWYTLNQPQHF	TGTGCCAGCAGTTCGGACAGGGGGTGGTACACTCTAAATCAGCCCCAGCATTTT
-	TRBV19	TRBJ2-7	-	CASSTAGASYEQYF	TGTGCCAGTAGTACGGCGGGCGCCTCCTACGAGCAGTACTTC
-	TRBV29-1	TRBJ1-2	-	CSARDTDYGYTF	TGCAGCGCCCGGGACACCGACTATGGCTACACCTTC
-	TRBV30	TRBJ1-1	few	CAWSPRTEAFF	TGTGCCTGGAGTCCAAGGACTGAAGCTTTCTTT
-	TRBV6-6	TRBJ2-1	few	CASSYASEGNEQFF	TGTGCCAGCAGTTACGCTAGCGAGGGGAATGAGCAGTTCTTC
-	TRBV5-1	TRBJ2-7	once	CASSLGGMFYEQYF	TGCGCCAGCAGCTTGGGCGGGATGTTCTACGAGCAGTACTTC
TRBD1	TRBV6-5	TRBJ2-7	-	CASSYSGQVGEEQYF	TGTGCCAGCAGTTACTCGGGACAGGTGGGGGAAGAGCAGTACTTC
-	TRBV23-1	TRBJ1-1	-	CASSHSRGRGVMNTEAFF	TGCGCCAGCAGTCACTCGAGGGGGAGGGGGGTTATGAACACTGAAGCTTTCTTT
-	TRBV15	TRBJ1-4	-	CATSRDRAGDHEKLFF	TGTGCCACCAGCAGAGATCGGGCAGGGGACCATGAAAAACTGTTTTTT
-	TRBV5-4	TRBJ1-1	-	CASSWGGETEAFF	TGTGCCAGCAGCTGGGGAGGGGAGACTGAAGCTTTCTTT
TRBD2	TRBV10-3	TRBJ2-1	-	CAIKYQREGEQFF	TGTGCCATCAAATACCAGCGGGAGGGGGAGCAGTTCTTC
TRBD2	TRBV7-2	TRBJ2-5	-	CASSSVSGSYETQYF	TGTGCCAGCAGCTCAGTTAGCGGGAGCTACGAGACCCAGTACTTC
TRBD1	TRBV7-9	TRBJ1-6	few	CASSPLRVTGNSPLHF	TGTGCCAGCAGTCCACTTAGGGTGACAGGGAATTCACCCCTCCACTTT
TRBD1	TRBV4-2	TRBJ1-2	few	CASRLAGQGFYGYTF	TGTGCCAGCAGGTTAGCGGGACAGGGGTTCTATGGCTACACCTTC
TRBD1	TRBV5-1	TRBJ2-7	few	CASSPQDRGGEQYF	TGCGCCAGCAGCCCCCAGGACAGGGGAGGCGAGCAGTACTTC